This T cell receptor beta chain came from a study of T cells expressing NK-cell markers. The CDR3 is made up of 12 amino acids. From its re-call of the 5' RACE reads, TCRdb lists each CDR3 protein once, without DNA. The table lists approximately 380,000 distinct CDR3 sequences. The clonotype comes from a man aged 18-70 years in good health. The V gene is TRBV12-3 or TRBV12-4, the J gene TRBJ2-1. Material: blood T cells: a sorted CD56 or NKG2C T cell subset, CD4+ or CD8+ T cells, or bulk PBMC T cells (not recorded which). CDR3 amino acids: CASSMMSNEQFF.